The 25 T cell receptor beta chains presented below share a single source sample, sequenced in a study of T cell repertoires in cytomegalovirus infection. TCRdb itself ran the reads through MiXCR, one entry per CDR3 protein. Here the sample spans roughly 500,000 distinct CDR3 sequences, approximately 11% being singletons. The sample was PBMCs. Source of these receptors: a human donor in good health (CMV status not recorded). Some clones in this sample may be carry-over from other donors' samples.

This clonotype has at least ten counts. Written as DNA, the CDR3 is TGTGCCAGCAGCTCGCCTAGGTGGACATCCTGGAATGAGCAGTTCTTC. Its translation: CASSSPRWTSWNEQFF. V is TRBV7-2 and J is TRBJ2-1, with D tentatively TRBD1 (5 bases). CDR3 size: 16 residues. CDR1 SGHTA and CDR2 FQGNSA come from the germline V gene. Trimming removed 4 bases at V and 7 bases at J, with 20 bases between.

This clonotype occurred a few times. V gene TRBV6-2 or TRBV6-3 combines with J gene TRBJ2-1; D not certain. The CDR3 has 11 amino acids. The V and J ends lost 7 bases and 5 bases respectively, with 6 bases between them. CDR1 and CDR2 from the germline V gene are MNHEY and SVGEGT. CDR3: CASTRDNEQFF. In DNA, the CDR3 is TGTGCCAGCACGAGAGACAATGAGCAGTTCTTC.

The chain is built from TRBV20-1 and TRBJ2-3; D unresolved. Germline loops: CDR1 DFQATT, CDR2 SNEGSKA (reference sequence). CDR3 size: 13 residues. V was pared by 5 bases and J by 1 base, with 10 bases between. In nucleotides, the CDR3 is TGCAGTGCTCCTCGCGGCGGCACAGATACGCAGTATTTT. Its protein product is CSAPRGGTDTQYF.

This clonotype was counted at least ten times. This chain's CDR3 is CASSLALGDEQFF. CDR3 sequence (DNA): TGTGCCAGCAGCTTAGCGTTGGGGGATGAGCAGTTCTTC. V is TRBV7-9 and J is TRBJ2-1; possibly TRBD1 or TRBD2 for D (5 bases each). V was shortened by 0 bases and J by 8 bases, with 8 bases between the two germline ends. CDR3 length: 13 amino acids. Germline V gene sequence: CDR1 SEHNR, CDR2 FQNEAQ (reference sequence).

As to this clonotype: One junction end does not reproduce the germline sequence, and a read error may be involved. The chain couples TRBV7-2 to TRBJ2-4; D uncertain. The CDR3 covers 11 residues. In germline, CDR1 is SGHTA, CDR2 FQGNSA. CDR3 DNA sequence: TGTGCCAGCAGCTTAGCGAACATGCAGTACTTC. The encoded protein is CASSLANMQYF.

This clonotype came up many times. The CDR3 sequence is CASSSSGRGDTQYF. In nucleotides, the CDR3 is TGTGCCAGCAGTTCTAGCGGGAGAGGGGATACGCAGTATTTT. V usage is TRBV28 and J usage is TRBJ2-3, with TRBD2 identical over 10 bases. CDR1 and CDR2 from the germline V gene are MDHEN and SYDVKM. J lost 6 bases, V lost 4 bases, and 4 bases had no gene match. The length of the CDR3 is 14 residues.

This clonotype was detected ten times or more. The chain joins TRBV29-1 to TRBJ1-1; TRBD1 agrees at 7 bases. The CDR3 sequence is 12 residues long. Germline trimming cut 3 bases from V and 6 bases from J; bases unmatched to any gene: 4. The germline V gene encodes CDR1 SQVTM and CDR2 ANQGSEA. The CDR3 bases are TGCAGCGTTGATGAGGGGGCCCCTGAAGCTTTCTTT. Translated: CSVDEGAPEAFF.

This clonotype was observed a few times. The chain combines TRBV29-1 with TRBJ1-1; D uncertain. Germline CDR1 is SQVTM and CDR2 is ANQGSEA. V gave up 5 bases and J gave up 1 base, with 5 bases separating them. CDR3 length: 11 amino acids. CDR3 nucleotides: TGCAGCGTTAAGGAGAACACTGAAGCTTTCTTT. Translating gives CSVKENTEAFF.

This clonotype was detected many times. This chain connects TRBV28 to TRBJ1-1; D remains ambiguous. Trimming stripped 6 bases from V and 11 bases from J, with 16 bases between. The CDR3 has 12 residues. The germline gives CDR1 MDHEN, CDR2 SYDVKM. The CDR3 region has the DNA TGTGCCAGCAGCTCGCGGACCATGGGCGCTTTCTTT. Translation gives CASSSRTMGAFF.

This clonotype was counted at least ten times. This chain connects TRBV2 to TRBJ2-5; TRBD1 matches at 7 bases. The CDR3 covers 14 residues. J gave up 4 bases and V 7 bases, and 9 bases lay outside the gene matches. Germline values: CDR1 SNHLY, CDR2 FYNNEI. CDR3 protein: CASTIEGAGETQYF. The DNA for the CDR3 is TGTGCCAGCACAATAGAGGGGGCCGGAGAGACCCAGTACTTC.

This clonotype was picked up many times. This sequence joins TRBV10-3 and TRBJ1-5, with no clear D. Germline CDR1 reads ENHRY; CDR2 reads SYGVKD. This CDR3 is built from 15 residues. V lost 3 bases and J lost 0, with 9 bases in between. The CDR3 sequence is CAISEGYSSNQPQHF. The CDR3 region has the DNA TGTGCCATCAGTGAAGGTTACAGTAGCAATCAGCCCCAGCATTTT.

The chain joins TRBV29-1 to TRBJ2-1; the D gene is possibly TRBD1 (5 bases). The CDR3 consists of 13 residues. V lost 4 bases and J 10 bases, leaving 17 bases between the germline ends. The germline gives CDR1 SQVTM, CDR2 ANQGSEA. The CDR3 reads CSVAETVVLEQFF. DNA of the CDR3: TGCAGCGTTGCTGAGACAGTTGTCCTGGAGCAGTTCTTC.

This clonotype was detected ten times or more. CDR3 bases: TGTGCCAGCTCATCGACGGGGTCCTGGGGCGAGCAGTACTTC. It translates to CASSSTGSWGEQYF. This chain connects TRBV18 to TRBJ2-7; D perhaps matches TRBD2 (5 bases). The length of the CDR3 is 14 residues. The germline CDR1 and CDR2 sequences are KGHSH and LQKENI. The V end lost 5 bases, the J end lost 6 bases, and 17 bases lay between the germline ends.

At least ten counts were recorded for this clonotype. V gene TRBV7-3 combines with J gene TRBJ1-3; D is unresolved. Trimming took off 0 bases at V and 8 bases at J, with 14 bases between the two ends. The germline CDR1 and CDR2 sequences are SGHTA and FQGTGA. The CDR3 runs 15 residues. CDR3 protein: CASSLTSGGSDTIYF. In DNA, the CDR3 is TGTGCCAGCAGCTTAACAAGCGGCGGTAGCGACACCATATATTTT.

V gene TRBV19 combines with J gene TRBJ1-1; D call uncertain. Trimming shortened V by 0 bases and J by 0 bases, and 5 bases separated the two germline ends. The CDR3 length is 14 residues. Germline values: CDR1 LNHDA, CDR2 SQIVND (reference sequence). The CDR3 here is CASSIEGVNTEAFF. CDR3 nucleotides: TGTGCCAGTAGTATAGAAGGCGTGAACACTGAAGCTTTCTTT.

As for this clonotype: A read error may explain this, as a much larger clone is one base away. The J gene is TRBJ2-7, the V gene TRBV5-1; D remains unclear. The CDR3 spans 13 residues. Germline V CDR1 and CDR2: SGHRS, YFSETQ. Trimming removed 7 bases from V and 3 bases from J, with 14 bases in between. CDR3 region: CASQVVGGYEQYF. Here the CDR3 DNA reads TGCGCCAGCCAGGTGGTGGGCGGCTACGAGCAGTACTTC.

There are many counts of this clonotype. The gene calls are TRBV28 and TRBJ2-4; the D gene is possibly TRBD2 (5 bases). Germline CDR1 reads MDHEN; CDR2 reads SYDVKM. V lost 4 bases and J lost 10, with 14 bases in between. The CDR3 is 13 amino acids. CDR3 in amino acids: CASSSTNRGIQYF. CDR3 coding DNA: TGTGCCAGCAGTTCGACGAACCGAGGGATTCAGTACTTC.

This clonotype was counted between two and nine times. V usage is TRBV27 and J usage is TRBJ1-1; the D is unclear. This CDR3 has 17 amino acids. V lost 6 bases, J lost 0 bases, and 20 bases lay in between. Germline values: CDR1 MNHEY, CDR2 SMNVEV (reference sequence). The CDR3 reads CASRFHFSRRVNTEAFF. Here the CDR3 DNA reads TGTGCCAGCAGATTCCATTTCTCCCGTAGGGTGAACACTGAAGCTTTCTTT.

This clonotype was observed many times. This chain links TRBV5-5 with TRBJ2-1; 11 bases are shared with TRBD2. Germline CDR1 reads SGHKS; CDR2 reads YYEKEE (reference sequence). This CDR3 region has 18 residues. J was trimmed by 1 base and V by 0 bases; bases with no gene match: 6. The CDR3 is CASSLGVLAGGSYNEQFF. CDR3 sequence (DNA): TGTGCCAGCAGCTTGGGAGTGCTAGCGGGAGGATCCTACAATGAGCAGTTCTTC.

This clonotype was observed at least ten times. J is TRBJ1-3 and V is TRBV11-2; D is possibly TRBD1 (5 bases). The V end lost 0 bases, the J end lost 2 bases, and 8 bases lay between the germline ends. CDR3 length equals 15 residues. In germline, CDR1 is SGHAT, CDR2 FQNNGV. The CDR3 DNA reads TGTGCCAGCAGCTTAGATGGGACTCCTGGAAACACCATATATTTT. Protein product: CASSLDGTPGNTIYF. The variable domain in full, with the rest retrieved from reference TRBV11-2 and TRBJ1-3, is EAGVAQSPRYKIIEKRQSVAFWCNPISGHATLYWYQQILGQGPKLLIQFQNNGVVDDSQLPKDRFSAERLKGVDSTLKIQPAKLEDSAVYLCASSLDGTPGNTIYFGEGSWLTVV.

Ten or more counts support this clonotype. This chain links TRBV19 with TRBJ2-5; D ambiguous. Germline values: CDR1 LNHDA, CDR2 SQIVND (reference sequence). V lost 8 bases to trimming and J lost 2 bases, with 15 bases between them. This CDR3 spans 14 amino acids. CDR3 in DNA: TGTGCCAGTGCTCCGCTAGGAACGCAAGAGACCCAGTACTTC. Protein sequence: CASAPLGTQETQYF.

At least ten counts were recorded for this clonotype. The chain uses TRBV12-3 or TRBV12-4 and TRBJ2-5; D uncertain. The V and J ends lost 4 bases and 5 bases respectively, with 20 bases between them. This CDR3 has 16 residues. The CDR3 protein is CASSSDRKSVWETQYF. In DNA form, the CDR3 reads TGTGCCAGCAGTTCGGACCGAAAATCGGTGTGGGAGACCCAGTACTTC.

This clonotype was seen many times. V gene TRBV5-1 combines with J gene TRBJ2-1; 7 nucleotides line up with TRBD1. This CDR3 is 13 amino acids long. The junction had 8 bases not matched to a gene; V was cut back by 4 bases and J by 10 bases. Germline assignment: CDR1 SGHRS and CDR2 YFSETQ. CDR3 DNA: TGCGCCAGCAGCATTCGACAGGGACGCGAGCAGTTCTTC. Its translation is CASSIRQGREQFF.

The table lists this clonotype with many counts. This chain links TRBV7-3 with TRBJ2-2; perhaps TRBD1 as D (6 bases). This CDR3 contains 14 residues. Germline V gene lookup returns CDR1 SGHTA and CDR2 FQGTGA. The V end lost 5 bases, the J end lost 5 bases, and 12 bases lay between the germline ends. The CDR3 sequence is CASSPTGTTGELFF. In DNA, the CDR3 is TGTGCCAGCAGCCCTACAGGGACAACCGGGGAGCTGTTTTTT.

This clonotype appeared many times. The V and J genes are TRBV28 and TRBJ2-5; TRBD1 might be the D (5 bases). The CDR3 is 16 residues long. Trimming removed 5 bases from V and 1 base from J, with 17 bases in between. From germline, CDR1 is MDHEN and CDR2 SYDVKM. CDR3 region: CASSLMRKGFQETQYF. The CDR3 coding sequence is TGTGCCAGCAGTCTTATGAGGAAGGGGTTCCAAGAGACCCAGTACTTC. Full variable domain (missing parts from reference TRBV28 and TRBJ2-5): DVKVTQSSRYLVKRTGEKVFLECVQDMDHENMFWYRQDPGLGLRLIYFSYDVKMKEKGDIPEGYSVSREKKERFSLILESASTNQTSMYLCASSLMRKGFQETQYFGPGTRLLVL.